These 23 T cell receptor beta chains were sequenced from one sample in a study of T cell responses to AZD1222 COVID-19 vaccine (dated by TCRdb to the early 2020s). The library was built by means of the immunoSEQ multiplex PCR assay. Entries here come from immuneACCESS through TCRdb and include only in-frame sequences with V and J called. Some clones fail to appear in such tables; in the studies checked, an unresolved V gene covers under half of the shortfall, and the cause of the remainder is unknown. Present in this sample are roughly 140,000 clones, approximately 90% of which were seen just once. Roughly 1.9% of the sample rests with the top ten. The intended sense of this specimen's time point label: baseline before first vaccination. The material was peripheral blood, obtained on day 0 of AZD1222 vaccination. These receptors were collected from an adult in good health.

The chain uses TRBV4-1 and TRBJ1-5, with D hard to call. This CDR3 region has 13 residues. Trimming left V 4 bases short and J 6 bases short, with 10 bases between. From germline, CDR1 is MGHRA and CDR2 YSYEKL. CDR3 bases: TGCGCCAGCAGCCGCCTAGCTGCTCAGCCCCAGCATTTT. Its protein product is CASSRLAAQPQHF.

The chain couples TRBV28 to TRBJ1-5; D possibly corresponds to TRBD1 (5 bases). V shed 3 bases and J shed 5 bases, with 14 bases lying between them. The V gene's germline CDR1 is MDHEN and CDR2 SYDVKM. The CDR3 extends over 15 amino acids. DNA for the CDR3: TGTGCCAGCAGTTTTTATCCCAGGGCGGATCAGCCCCAGCATTTT. This sequence encodes CASSFYPRADQPQHF.

The gene calls are TRBV9 and TRBJ2-1, with 11 bases lining up with TRBD1. The J segment lost 7 bases and the V segment lost 4 bases, leaving 13 bases of the junction unmatched. CDR3 size: 17 residues. Germline CDR1 SGDLS, CDR2 YYNGEE. In DNA form, the CDR3 reads TGTGCCAGCAGCCACCGCGTGGGGACAGGGGGGAGAAATGAGCAGTTCTTC. Translated: CASSHRVGTGGRNEQFF. The whole variable domain, filled in from reference TRBV9 and TRBJ2-1, reads DSGVTQTPKHLITATGQRVTLRCSPRSGDLSVYWYQQSLDQGLQFLIQYYNGEERAKGNILERFSAQQFPDLHSELNLSSLELGDSALYFCASSHRVGTGGRNEQFFGPGTRLTVL.

This chain connects TRBV29-1 to TRBJ2-1; the match to TRBD2 covers 9 bases. Germline values: CDR1 SQVTM, CDR2 ANQGSEA. Losses at the gene ends were 2 bases for V and 7 bases for J; bases not matched to a gene: 3. This CDR3 is 13 amino acids long. The CDR3, as DNA: TGCAGCGTTGAAAATCTAGCGGGAAATGAGCAGTTCTTC. As protein: CSVENLAGNEQFF.

This chain joins TRBV5-6 and TRBJ2-1, with 13 bases aligning to TRBD2. With V trimmed by 1 base and J by 7 bases, 2 bases remained unmatched. CDR1 SGHDT and CDR2 YYEEEE come from the germline V gene. CDR3 length: 15 amino acids. CDR3 amino acids: CASSLMTSGRNEQFF. The CDR3 DNA follows: TGTGCCAGCAGCTTGATGACTAGCGGGAGGAATGAGCAGTTCTTC.

This clone was seen just once. The chain links TRBV6-2 or TRBV6-3 to TRBJ2-1; TRBD1 matches 8 bases. V shed 6 bases, J shed 3 bases, and the junction held 7 bases outside the gene matches. CDR1 MNHEY and CDR2 SVGEGT come from the germline V gene. The CDR3 runs 15 residues. The CDR3 is CASSPTGAIYNEQFF. In DNA form, the CDR3 reads TGTGCCAGCAGCCCGACAGGGGCAATCTACAATGAGCAGTTCTTC.

The genes are TRBV28 and TRBJ1-6; D uncertain. V was trimmed by 3 bases and J by 11 bases, leaving 14 bases between them. Germline V gene lookup returns CDR1 MDHEN and CDR2 SYDVKM. The CDR3 sequence is 14 residues long. The CDR3 region is CASSFVWEQAPLHF. The CDR3 region has the DNA TGTGCCAGCAGTTTCGTTTGGGAGCAGGCACCCCTCCACTTT.

Only one count was recorded for this clone. This rearrangement joins TRBV28 to TRBJ2-7, with D possibly matching TRBD2 (6 bases). The CDR3 has 14 amino acids. Germline CDR1 and CDR2: MDHEN and SYDVKM. V gave up 4 bases and J gave up 2 bases, with 12 bases separating them. This CDR3 is CASSSRRGTYEQYF. The CDR3 DNA reads TGTGCCAGCAGTTCGAGGAGGGGAACCTACGAGCAGTACTTC.

The chain combines TRBV6-2 or TRBV6-3 with TRBJ1-4; 8 bases agree with TRBD1. The CDR3 length is 17 residues. V shed 3 bases and J 6 bases; nucleotides not matched to a gene: 12. Germline V lookup: CDR1 MNHEY, CDR2 SVGEGT. The CDR3 nucleotides are TGTGCCAGCAGTTATGGCAGGGGGCTTCGTGACGATGAAAAACTGTTTTTT. The encoded protein is CASSYGRGLRDDEKLFF.

The J gene is TRBJ1-5, the V gene TRBV2; a weak D match, TRBD1 (6 bases). CDR1 is SNHLY and CDR2 is FYNNEI in the germline V gene. The ends were cut back, 7 bases at V and 4 bases at J, with 14 bases in the middle. The CDR3 consists of 14 residues. CDR3 sequence (DNA): TGTGCCAGCAAAAGGGGGGTGGATAATCAGCCCCAGCATTTT. It codes for CASKRGVDNQPQHF.

In regard to this clone: The DNA is omitted, as the CDR3 cannot be located on it reliably, and the CDR3 follows TCRdb's listing. The V and J genes are TRBV4-2 and TRBJ2-7; the table's D call, TRBD2, has no DNA check behind it. CDR1 is LGHNA and CDR2 is YNFKEQ in the germline V gene. With termini counted, the CDR3 has 17 amino acids. The CDR3 here is CASSQDLWAGGNGEQHF.

The genes are TRBV11-1 and TRBJ1-6, with 8 bases identical to TRBD1. V lost 4 bases and J lost 5; bases outside the gene matches: 7. Looked up from germline, CDR1 is SGHAT and CDR2 is FQDESV (reference sequence). The CDR3 length is 16 residues. CDR3 bases: TGTGCCAGCAGCTGGGGGACAGGAAAGAATAATTCACCCCTCCACTTT. This gives the protein CASSWGTGKNNSPLHF.

This chain uses TRBV9 with TRBJ2-3, with D unresolved. Per the germline V gene, CDR1 is SGDLS and CDR2 is YYNGEE. Trimming stripped 5 bases from V and 1 base from J, with 11 bases between. The CDR3 sequence is 14 residues long. The CDR3 DNA reads as TGTGCCAGCAGAAAGGCCCTAGGCACAGATACGCAGTATTTT. As protein: CASRKALGTDTQYF. Full variable domain (rest looked up from reference TRBV9 and TRBJ2-3): DSGVTQTPKHLITATGQRVTLRCSPRSGDLSVYWYQQSLDQGLQFLIQYYNGEERAKGNILERFSAQQFPDLHSELNLSSLELGDSALYFCASRKALGTDTQYFGPGTRLTVL.

This clone was counted once. The chain combines TRBV5-1 with TRBJ1-1, with D perhaps TRBD1 (6 bases). V lost 4 bases to trimming and J lost 3 bases, with 13 bases between them. The length of the CDR3 is 14 residues. The V gene's germline CDR1 is SGHRS and CDR2 YFSETQ. The CDR3 sequence is CASSSRAGDTEAFF. Written as DNA, the CDR3 is TGCGCCAGCAGCAGTCGGGCAGGGGACACTGAAGCTTTCTTT.

The V and J genes are TRBV16 and TRBJ1-2; D gene uncertain. This CDR3 comprises 17 residues. Germline CDR1 is KGHSY and CDR2 is FQNENV. The V end lost 2 bases, the J end lost 2 bases, and 18 bases lay between the germline ends. CDR3: CASSQLVRGQANYGYTF. The DNA for the CDR3 is TGTGCCAGCAGCCAACTAGTAAGAGGCCAAGCAAACTATGGCTACACCTTC.

The table lists this clone with a few counts. The V gene is TRBV24-1, the J gene TRBJ2-5, with 11 bases that match TRBD1. The CDR3 length is 15 residues. Germline CDR1 reads KGHDR; CDR2 reads SFDVKD. The V and J ends lost 6 bases and 5 bases, in that order; junction bases with no gene match: 7. CDR3 sequence: CATSRTGGAEETQYF. CDR3 bases: TGTGCCACCAGTCGGACAGGGGGCGCCGAGGAGACCCAGTACTTC.

The chain combines TRBV19 with TRBJ2-2; 10 positions match TRBD1. The junction had 12 bases not matched to a gene; V was cut back by 8 bases and J by 9 bases. CDR3 length: 15 residues. Germline V gene sequence: CDR1 LNHDA, CDR2 SQIVND (reference sequence). The CDR3: CASQIGTGAPRELFF. CDR3 DNA: TGTGCCAGTCAGATCGGGACAGGGGCCCCAAGGGAGCTGTTTTTT.

This chain links TRBV4-2 with TRBJ1-2; weak D call: TRBD1 (6 bases). The ends were cut back, 4 bases at V and 6 bases at J, with 18 bases in the middle. The CDR3 spans 15 residues. CDR1 is LGHNA and CDR2 is YNFKEQ in the germline V gene. The CDR3 DNA is TGTGCCAGCAGCCGGACCCTAGGGGGTACCCATGGCTACACCTTC. This gives the protein CASSRTLGGTHGYTF.

This chain connects TRBV15 to TRBJ1-4; D gene uncertain. V was cut by 6 bases and J by 3 bases, with 11 bases left in between. CDR3 length: 14 residues. The V gene's germline CDR1 is LNHNV and CDR2 YYDKDF (reference sequence). For the CDR3, the DNA is TGTGCCACCAGTGCCTTCGGGGCTAATGAAAAACTGTTTTTT. Translation gives CATSAFGANEKLFF.

This rearrangement joins TRBV4-2 to TRBJ2-1; 9 bases align to TRBD1. CDR3 length: 15 residues. CDR1 is LGHNA, CDR2 YNFKEQ, per germline. J lost 8 bases, V lost 2 bases, and 7 bases had no gene match. For the CDR3, the DNA is TGTGCCAGCAGCCAAATAGGGACAGGGAGCCATGAGCAGTTCTTC. Translated: CASSQIGTGSHEQFF.

V usage is TRBV6-5 and J usage is TRBJ2-5, with D perhaps TRBD2 (5 bases). Germline V gene lookup returns CDR1 MNHEY and CDR2 SVGAGI. Trimming took off 6 bases at V and 4 bases at J, with 9 bases between the two ends. The CDR3 contains 12 residues. CDR3 sequence: CASRDWTETQYF. CDR3 bases: TGTGCCAGCAGGGACTGGACAGAGACCCAGTACTTC.

The chain has TRBV15 and TRBJ1-2, with no clear D. The CDR3 totals 17 residues. Trimming took 0 bases from V and 4 from J, leaving 18 bases between them. In germline, CDR1 is LNHNV, CDR2 YYDKDF (reference sequence). CDR3 sequence: CATSRDSHPQMPYGYTF. The CDR3 nucleotides are TGTGCCACCAGCAGAGACTCCCACCCCCAAATGCCCTATGGCTACACCTTC.

The J gene is TRBJ2-6, the V gene TRBV7-2; 9 bases align to TRBD1. V lost 5 bases and J lost 12; bases outside the gene matches: 8. This CDR3 comprises 14 residues. The germline V gene has CDR1 SGHTA and CDR2 FQGNSA. The CDR3 sequence is CASSAGQGVGVLTF. The DNA of the CDR3 is TGTGCCAGCAGCGCGGGACAGGGAGTTGGCGTCCTGACTTTC. Complete variable domain (other parts from reference TRBV7-2 and TRBJ2-6): GAGVSQSPSNKVTEKGKDVELRCDPISGHTALYWYRQSLGQGLEFLIYFQGNSAPDKSGLPSDRFSAERTGGSVSTLTIQRTQQEDSAVYLCASSAGQGVGVLTFGAGSRLTVL.